This T cell receptor beta chain derives from a study of T cells in Graves' hyperthyroidism and ophthalmopathy. Findings and limits, study-wide: Most expanded thyroid clonotypes above 0.001 also appeared in blood.

RNA transcripts served as the template for amplifying TCR beta CDR3 regions. First-round RT-PCR targeting the TCR CDR3 was performed with the HTBI primer set. From the multiplex PCR reads, TCRdb called clonotypes with MiXCR, one entry per CDR3 protein. This table holds 490,000 or so distinct CDR3 sequences, 46% found once. The germline V gene has CDR1 LGHDT and CDR2 YNNKEL (reference sequence). The CDR3 loop spans 13 amino acids. Trimming removed 1 base from V and 6 bases from J, with 6 bases in between. About this clonotype itself: What it binds is not known.

The origin of this receptor is an adult woman with Graves' disease, either hyperthyroidism or ophthalmopathy (not recorded which). The chain is built from TRBV3-1 and TRBJ1-4; D is ambiguous. The sequencing sample was made of peripheral blood or thyroid tissue (not recorded which). CDR3 sequence (DNA): TGTGCCAGCAGCCAAGTTCCCGATGAAAAACTGTTTTTT. Translating it yields CASSQVPDEKLFF.